The TCR beta chain under discussion was sequenced for a study of identical twins. Overall study results and limits: Zero-insertion analyses might be partly confounded by invariant T cells like MAIT and iNKT.

All donors comprised healthy Caucasians. This clonotype was observed a handful of times. Its cognate antigen is unknown. Template switching added a universal primer site; cDNA carried unique molecular identifiers. TCRdb passed the 5' RACE reads through MiXCR, listing each CDR3 protein once. The table includes about 460,000 distinct CDR3 sequences, 13% to 15% detected once. The CDR3 is 12 amino acids. CDR1 and CDR2 from the germline V gene are MNHNS and SASEGT. V was clipped by 5 bases and J by 12 bases, with 15 bases between them. These same records also appear under a second study, on yellow fever vaccine responses in identical twins. From that paper: As reported, the vaccine T cell response of twins seemed partly convergent and partly personalized.

What was sequenced was CD4+ T cells sorted from blood. The rearrangement joins TRBV6-1 to TRBJ2-3; a weak D match, TRBD1 (6 bases). This receptor was identified in a woman aged 18-29 years in good health. In DNA form, the CDR3 reads TGTGCCAGCAGTCTAGGGGGTTTCGACCAGTATTTT. Its protein product is CASSLGGFDQYF.